The 24 T cell receptor beta chains given below trace back to one sample, sequenced in a study of immune evolution from preneoplasia to lung adenocarcinoma. Assay: immunoSEQ multiplex PCR; the TCRdb copy retains only in-frame clones and omits some. The data hold about 6,400 clones, with roughly 80% observed a single time. Sequencing input: FFPE adjacent normal lung tissue. These receptors were obtained from a donor aged 70 or over with lung adenocarcinoma.

This sequence joins TRBV6-1 and TRBJ1-2; possible D gene TRBD1, 5 bases. V was pared by 2 bases and J by 12 bases, with 13 bases between. Germline assignment: CDR1 MNHNS and CDR2 SASEGT. This CDR3 region has 12 residues. CDR3: CASSEFSTANTF. As DNA, the CDR3 is TGTGCCAGCAGTGAATTCTCGACAGCGAACACCTTC.

Points on this clone: The germline gene is not matched at one end of the junction; a read error may be the cause. The chain couples TRBV7-7 to TRBJ2-2; tentative D call: TRBD2 (6 bases). There are 16 residues in the CDR3. The V gene's germline CDR1 is SSHAT and CDR2 FNYEAQ (reference sequence). In DNA form, the CDR3 reads TGTGCTAGCAGCCCTCTACGGGCTAGCGCCACCGGGGAGCTGTTTTTT. Protein: CASSPLRASATGELFF. The full variable domain, in which reference TRBV7-7 and TRBJ2-2 provide the parts outside the CDR3, is GAGVSQSPRYKVTKRGQDVTLRCDPISSHATLYWYQQALGQGPEFLTYFNYEAQPDKSGLPSDRFSAERPEGSISTLTIQRTEQRDSAMYRCASSPLRASATGELFFGEGSRLTVL.

J is TRBJ2-5 and V is TRBV7-2; D may be TRBD1 or TRBD2 (7 bases each). CDR3 size: 14 residues. V was pared by 7 bases and J by 1 base, with 13 bases between. Germline assignment: CDR1 SGHTA and CDR2 FQGNSA. In DNA form, the CDR3 reads TGTGCCAGCACCCAGGGGGGGATCCAAGAGACCCAGTACTTC. Protein: CASTQGGIQETQYF.

J is TRBJ2-1 and V is TRBV11-2; 10 bases are a match to TRBD2. CDR3 size: 17 residues. Germline assignment: CDR1 SGHAT and CDR2 FQNNGV. V shed 3 bases and J 9 bases; nucleotides not matched to a gene: 14. DNA of the CDR3: TGTGCCAGCAGCTTCCTAGCGGGAGTGGGGATGGAGGGTGAGCAGTTCTTC. Its protein product is CASSFLAGVGMEGEQFF. The full variable domain, completed using reference TRBV11-2 and TRBJ2-1, is EAGVAQSPRYKIIEKRQSVAFWCNPISGHATLYWYQQILGQGPKLLIQFQNNGVVDDSQLPKDRFSAERLKGVDSTLKIQPAKLEDSAVYLCASSFLAGVGMEGEQFFGPGTRLTVL.

This chain joins TRBV7-2 and TRBJ1-2; D possibly corresponds to TRBD1 (5 bases). With 5 bases removed from V and 8 bases from J, the gap between germline ends came to 18 bases. Germline values: CDR1 SGHTA, CDR2 FQGNSA. The length of the CDR3 is 14 residues. CDR3 DNA: TGTGCCAGCAGCCCTAGCGGGGCAGGGCTGGGCTACACCTTC. Its protein product is CASSPSGAGLGYTF. The whole variable domain, remainder taken from reference TRBV7-2 and TRBJ1-2, is GAGVSQSPSNKVTEKGKDVELRCDPISGHTALYWYRQSLGQGLEFLIYFQGNSAPDKSGLPSDRFSAERTGGSVSTLTIQRTQQEDSAVYLCASSPSGAGLGYTFGSGTRLTVV.

The chain employs TRBV6-6 and TRBJ2-3; D remains unclear. CDR1 and CDR2 (germline): MNHNY, SVGAGI (reference sequence). The CDR3 is 14 residues long. Trimming stripped 5 bases from V and 0 bases from J, with 9 bases between. Written as DNA, the CDR3 is TGTGCCAGCAGTATTGCGGTTAGCACAGATACGCAGTATTTT. Translation: CASSIAVSTDTQYF.

The CDR3 DNA follows: TGTGCCAGCAGTTCCAGGTCGGTCACCCCCTACGAGCAGTACTTC. Translated: CASSSRSVTPYEQYF. The chain employs TRBV6-7 and TRBJ2-7; unclear D gene. TRBV6-7 is sorted into the ORF group, with uncertain function. Trimming pared 4 bases from V and 2 bases from J, leaving 15 bases between. There are 15 residues in the CDR3.

This chain uses TRBV7-9 with TRBJ1-5, with D perhaps matching TRBD1 (5 bases). Trimming shortened V by 1 base and J by 6 bases, and 7 bases separated the two germline ends. The CDR3 length is 13 residues. The germline gives CDR1 SEHNR, CDR2 FQNEAQ (reference sequence). CDR3 coding DNA: TGTGCCAGCAGCTTAGGGGGGTCTCAGCCCCAGCATTTT. It specifies CASSLGGSQPQHF.

V gene TRBV7-8 combines with J gene TRBJ2-7, with TRBD1 matching over 9 bases. Germline CDR1 SGHVS, CDR2 FQNEAQ. The CDR3 covers 15 residues. With 5 bases clipped from V and 6 bases from J, the junction kept 11 bases outside the gene matches. CDR3 in amino acids: CASSVGVGQGSEQYF. The CDR3 nucleotides are TGTGCCAGCAGCGTAGGGGTGGGACAGGGCTCCGAGCAGTACTTC.

V usage is TRBV6-5 and J usage is TRBJ2-2, with D perhaps assigned TRBD1 or TRBD2 (5 bases each). This CDR3 spans 15 amino acids. V lost 6 bases to trimming and J lost 2 bases, with 13 bases between them. CDR1 is MNHEY and CDR2 is SVGAGI in the germline V gene. In DNA form, the CDR3 reads TGTGCCAGCAGGGCCGGGACGGCAAACACCGGGGAGCTGTTTTTT. Protein product: CASRAGTANTGELFF.

The rearrangement uses TRBV27 and TRBJ2-3; D unclear. The V gene lost 5 bases and the J gene lost 3 bases, with 9 bases spanning the gap. CDR1 and CDR2 (germline): MNHEY, SMNVEV (reference sequence). This CDR3 is 13 amino acids long. For the CDR3, the DNA is TGTGCCAGCAGTAGAAGTCGGACAGATACGCAGTATTTT. Translation gives CASSRSRTDTQYF.

J is TRBJ2-7 and V is TRBV7-9; 14 positions match TRBD2. This CDR3 contains 17 residues. The V and J ends lost 4 bases and 1 base, in that order; junction bases with no gene match: 6. Germline lookup yields CDR1 SEHNR and CDR2 FQNEAQ (reference sequence). In DNA form, the CDR3 reads TGTGCCAGCAGCTATGGGACTAGCGGGAGAGGATCCTACGAGCAGTACTTC. Amino acid sequence: CASSYGTSGRGSYEQYF. The whole variable domain, remainder taken from reference TRBV7-9 and TRBJ2-7, is DTGVSQNPRHKITKRGQNVTFRCDPISEHNRLYWYRQTLGQGPEFLTYFQNEAQLEKSRLLSDRFSAERPKGSFSTLEIQRTEQGDSAMYLCASSYGTSGRGSYEQYFGPGTRLTVT.

The chain has TRBV5-4 and TRBJ2-2; D may be TRBD1 or TRBD2 (7 bases each). In germline, CDR1 is SGHNT, CDR2 YYREEE (reference sequence). Trimming removed 1 base from V and 2 bases from J, with 15 bases in between. CDR3 length: 17 amino acids. This CDR3 is CASSLPQGGANTGELFF. CDR3 nucleotide sequence: TGTGCCAGCAGCTTGCCTCAGGGGGGGGCAAACACCGGGGAGCTGTTTTTT.

Points on this clone: At one end the junction does not follow the germline gene, possibly because of a read error. This chain connects TRBV5-1 to TRBJ1-1; D not resolved. From germline, CDR1 is SGHRS and CDR2 YFSETQ. The CDR3 has 13 amino acids. Here the CDR3 reads CASRLAMNTEAFF. The CDR3 DNA reads as TGCGCCAGCAGATTGGCTATGAACACTGAAGCTTTCTTT.

Remarks on this clone: One end of the junction does not line up with germline, which may come from a read error. Other DNA variants within this sample encode the same CDR3. The chain combines TRBV6-1 with TRBJ2-7, with TRBD2 matching 9 bases. Germline loops: CDR1 MNHNS, CDR2 SASEGT. There are 14 residues in the CDR3. CDR3 DNA: TGTGCTAGCAAGACTAGCGGCAATGCCTACGAGCAGTACTTC. It translates to CASKTSGNAYEQYF.

The rearrangement uses TRBV7-2 and TRBJ2-7, with 8 bases identical to TRBD1. The CDR3 is made up of 16 amino acids. V was pared by 6 bases and J by 2 bases, with 12 bases of the junction left unmatched. Looked up from germline, CDR1 is SGHTA and CDR2 is FQGNSA. The CDR3 protein is CASSLSGTGLTYEQYF. The DNA of the CDR3 is TGTGCCAGCAGTCTCAGTGGGACAGGATTAACCTACGAGCAGTACTTC.

V usage is TRBV27 and J usage is TRBJ1-2, with D unresolved. The CDR3 sequence is 15 residues long. Trimming removed 6 bases at V and 1 base at J, with 15 bases between. CDR1 is MNHEY and CDR2 is SMNVEV in the germline V gene (reference sequence). The CDR3 DNA is TGTGCCAGCAGCCCTACGGCAGGCTTTAACTATGGCTACACCTTC. Its protein is CASSPTAGFNYGYTF.

In this sample, this clone turned up once. The J gene is TRBJ1-2, the V gene TRBV5-6; TRBD1 is a possible D gene (6 bases). CDR3 length equals 13 residues. With 4 bases removed from V and 4 bases from J, the gap between germline ends came to 11 bases. Germline V gives CDR1 SGHDT, CDR2 YYEEEE. Written as DNA, the CDR3 is TGTGCCAGCAGCCGGACAGACGGCTATGGCTACACCTTC. Its protein is CASSRTDGYGYTF.

The chain carries TRBV30 and TRBJ1-2; perhaps TRBD1 as D (6 bases). Germline lookup yields CDR1 GTSNPN and CDR2 SVGIG (reference sequence). There are 13 residues in the CDR3. V lost 2 bases, J lost 5 bases, and 12 bases lay in between. This chain's CDR3 is CAWSRGEQYGYTF. The CDR3 DNA sequence: TGTGCCTGGAGTAGGGGGGAACAATATGGCTACACCTTC. The full variable domain, its missing parts supplied by reference TRBV30 and TRBJ1-2, is SQTIHQWPATLVQPVGSPLSLECTVEGTSNPNLYWYRQAAGRGLQLLFYSVGIGQISSEVPQNLSASRPQDRQFILSSKKLLLSDSGFYLCAWSRGEQYGYTFGSGTRLTVV.

This clone was found once. The CDR3: CASGGALYGYTF. The CDR3 nucleotides are TGTGCTAGCGGGGGGGCCCTCTATGGCTACACCTTC. The chain has TRBV6-5 and TRBJ1-2; D may be TRBD1 (6 bases). Germline V lookup: CDR1 MNHEY, CDR2 SVGAGI. The CDR3 is 12 amino acids.

This chain links TRBV18 with TRBJ1-1; D perhaps matches TRBD1 (5 bases). CDR1 is KGHSH and CDR2 is LQKENI in the germline V gene. The CDR3 has 13 residues. Trimming stripped 6 bases from V and 0 bases from J, with 8 bases between. The CDR3 is CASSRDLNTEAFF. CDR3 DNA: TGTGCCAGCTCGCGGGACTTGAACACTGAAGCTTTCTTT.

The chain carries TRBV12-5 and TRBJ2-1; the D is unclear. The CDR3 runs to 11 residues. V shed 2 bases and J shed 10 bases, with 6 bases lying between them. Germline CDR1 reads LGHNT; CDR2 reads FRNRAP. The CDR3 spells CASGLLSEQFF. In nucleotides, the CDR3 is TGTGCTAGTGGTTTGTTATCCGAGCAGTTCTTC.

CDR3 loop: CASSPMERSTYEQYF. For the CDR3, the DNA is TGTGCCAGCAGCCCAATGGAGCGATCAACCTACGAGCAGTACTTC. This chain uses TRBV9 with TRBJ2-7; D remains ambiguous. Between the trimmed V and J ends, which lost 4 bases and 2 bases, there was a span of 16 bases. Germline V CDR1 and CDR2: SGDLS, YYNGEE. CDR3 size: 15 residues.

The rearrangement links TRBV6-5 to TRBJ2-2, with D perhaps TRBD1 (6 bases). CDR1 and CDR2 (germline): MNHEY, SVGAGI. Deletions cut 6 bases from V and 5 bases from J, with 16 bases between. The CDR3 is 15 residues long. CDR3 protein: CASSPTGAETGELFF. The CDR3 DNA follows: TGTGCCAGCAGCCCGACAGGTGCTGAAACCGGGGAGCTGTTTTTT.